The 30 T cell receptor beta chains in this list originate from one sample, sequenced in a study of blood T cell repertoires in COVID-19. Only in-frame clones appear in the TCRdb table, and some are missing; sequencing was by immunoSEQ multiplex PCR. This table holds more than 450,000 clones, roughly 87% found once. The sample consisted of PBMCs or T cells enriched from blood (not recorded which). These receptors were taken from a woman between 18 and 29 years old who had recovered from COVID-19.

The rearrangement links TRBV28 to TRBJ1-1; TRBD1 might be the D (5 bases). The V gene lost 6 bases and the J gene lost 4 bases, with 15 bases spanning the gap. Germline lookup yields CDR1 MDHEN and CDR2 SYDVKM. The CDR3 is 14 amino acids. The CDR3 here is CASSTPSGGTEAFF. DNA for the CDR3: TGTGCCAGCAGCACCCCCTCGGGGGGCACTGAAGCTTTCTTT.

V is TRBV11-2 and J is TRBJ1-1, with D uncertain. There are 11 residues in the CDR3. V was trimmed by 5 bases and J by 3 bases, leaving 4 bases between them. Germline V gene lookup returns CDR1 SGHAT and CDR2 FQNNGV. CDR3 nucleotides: TGTGCCAGCAGCCGTGACACTGAAGCTTTCTTT. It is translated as CASSRDTEAFF.

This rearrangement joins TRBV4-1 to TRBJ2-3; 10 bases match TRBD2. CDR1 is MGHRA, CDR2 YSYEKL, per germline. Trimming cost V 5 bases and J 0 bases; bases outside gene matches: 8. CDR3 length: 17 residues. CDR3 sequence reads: CASSGLLAGFSTDTQYF. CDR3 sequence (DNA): TGCGCCAGCAGCGGCCTACTAGCGGGGTTTAGCACAGATACGCAGTATTTT.

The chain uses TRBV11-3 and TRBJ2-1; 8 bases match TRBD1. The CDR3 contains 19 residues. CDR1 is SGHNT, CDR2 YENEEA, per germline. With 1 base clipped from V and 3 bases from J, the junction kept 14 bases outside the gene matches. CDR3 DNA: TGTGCCAGCAGCTTAGGGGGGACAGGAAGCGCCCTTTACTACAATGAGCAGTTCTTC. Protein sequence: CASSLGGTGSALYYNEQFF.

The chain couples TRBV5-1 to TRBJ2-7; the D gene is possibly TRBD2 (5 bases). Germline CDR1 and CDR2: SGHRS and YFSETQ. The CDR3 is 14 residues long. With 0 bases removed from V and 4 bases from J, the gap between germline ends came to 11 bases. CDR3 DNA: TGCGCCAGCAGCTTGGCCGGTGAGGGTTACGAGCAGTACTTC. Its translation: CASSLAGEGYEQYF.

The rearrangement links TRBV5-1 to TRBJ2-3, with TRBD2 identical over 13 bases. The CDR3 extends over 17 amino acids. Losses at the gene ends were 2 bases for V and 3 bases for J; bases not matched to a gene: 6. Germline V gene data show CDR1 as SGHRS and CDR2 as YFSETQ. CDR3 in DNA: TGCGCCAGCAGCTTCCTTGGACTAGCGGGGGCTACAGATACGCAGTATTTT. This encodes CASSFLGLAGATDTQYF.

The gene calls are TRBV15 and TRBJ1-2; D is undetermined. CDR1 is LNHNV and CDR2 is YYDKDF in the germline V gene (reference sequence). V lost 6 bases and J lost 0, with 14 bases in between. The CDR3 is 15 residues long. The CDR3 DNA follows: TGTGCCACCAGAGAGGGAGGGAAAACTAACTATGGCTACACCTTC. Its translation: CATREGGKTNYGYTF.

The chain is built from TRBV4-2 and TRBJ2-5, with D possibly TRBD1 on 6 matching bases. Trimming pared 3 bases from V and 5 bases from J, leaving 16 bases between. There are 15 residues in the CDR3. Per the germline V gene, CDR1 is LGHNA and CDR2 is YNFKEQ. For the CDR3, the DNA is TGTGCCAGCAGCCAGTACCCCCAGGGGTTGGAGACCCAGTACTTC. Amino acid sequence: CASSQYPQGLETQYF.

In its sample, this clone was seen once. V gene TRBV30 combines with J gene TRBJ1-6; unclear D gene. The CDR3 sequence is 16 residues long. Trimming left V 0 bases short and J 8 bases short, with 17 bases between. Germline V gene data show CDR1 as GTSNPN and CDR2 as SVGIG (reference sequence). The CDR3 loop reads CAWSVIRWGVDSPLHF. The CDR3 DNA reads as TGTGCCTGGAGTGTAATTCGATGGGGAGTGGATTCACCCCTCCACTTT. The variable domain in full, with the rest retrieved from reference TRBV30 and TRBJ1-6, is SQTIHQWPATLVQPVGSPLSLECTVEGTSNPNLYWYRQAAGRGLQLLFYSVGIGQISSEVPQNLSASRPQDRQFILSSKKLLLSDSGFYLCAWSVIRWGVDSPLHFGNGTRLTVT.

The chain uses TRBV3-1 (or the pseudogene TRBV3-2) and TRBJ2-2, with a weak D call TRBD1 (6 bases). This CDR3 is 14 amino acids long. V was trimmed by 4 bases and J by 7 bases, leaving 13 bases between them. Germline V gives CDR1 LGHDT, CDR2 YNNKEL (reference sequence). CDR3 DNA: TGTGCCAGCAGCCGTCGACAGGATTACGGGGAGCTGTTTTTT. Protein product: CASSRRQDYGELFF.

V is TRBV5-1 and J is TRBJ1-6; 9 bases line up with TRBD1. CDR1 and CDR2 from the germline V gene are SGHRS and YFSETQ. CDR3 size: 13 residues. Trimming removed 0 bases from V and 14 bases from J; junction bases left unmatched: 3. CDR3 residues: CASSLGQGESLHF. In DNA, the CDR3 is TGCGCCAGCAGCTTGGGACAGGGGGAATCCCTCCACTTT.

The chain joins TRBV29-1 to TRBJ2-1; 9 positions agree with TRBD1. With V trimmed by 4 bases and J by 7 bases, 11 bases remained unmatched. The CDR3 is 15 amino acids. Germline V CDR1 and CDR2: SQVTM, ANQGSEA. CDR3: CSVGPTGGGWNEQFF. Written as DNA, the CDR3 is TGCAGCGTTGGACCCACAGGGGGCGGTTGGAATGAGCAGTTCTTC.

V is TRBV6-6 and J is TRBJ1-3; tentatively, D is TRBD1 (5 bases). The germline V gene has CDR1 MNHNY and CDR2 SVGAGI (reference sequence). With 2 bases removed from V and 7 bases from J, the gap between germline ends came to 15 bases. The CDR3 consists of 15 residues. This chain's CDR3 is CASSYPGGGGNTIYF. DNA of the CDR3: TGTGCCAGCAGTTACCCGGGCGGCGGGGGGAACACCATATATTTT.

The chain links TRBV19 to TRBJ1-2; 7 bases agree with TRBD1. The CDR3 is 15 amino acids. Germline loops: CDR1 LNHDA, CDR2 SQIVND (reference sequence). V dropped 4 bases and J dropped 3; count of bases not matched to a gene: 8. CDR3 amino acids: CASSTDRDGDYGYTF. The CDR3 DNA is TGTGCCAGTAGTACTGACAGGGATGGTGACTATGGCTACACCTTC.

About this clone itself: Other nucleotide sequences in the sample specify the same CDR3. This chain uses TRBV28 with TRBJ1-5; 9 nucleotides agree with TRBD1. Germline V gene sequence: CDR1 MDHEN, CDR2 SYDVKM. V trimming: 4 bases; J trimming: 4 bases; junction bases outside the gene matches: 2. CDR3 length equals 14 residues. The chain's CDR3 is CASSSGQGNQPQHF. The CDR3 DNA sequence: TGTGCCAGCAGTTCCGGACAGGGGAATCAGCCCCAGCATTTT.

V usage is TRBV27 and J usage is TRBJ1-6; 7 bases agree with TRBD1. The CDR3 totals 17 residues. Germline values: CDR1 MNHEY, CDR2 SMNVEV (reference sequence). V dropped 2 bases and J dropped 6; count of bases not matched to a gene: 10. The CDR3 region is CASSLTPDRVGNSPLHF. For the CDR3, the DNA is TGTGCCAGCAGTTTAACACCTGACAGGGTGGGTAATTCACCCCTCCACTTT.

This chain's CDR3 is CASADSGANVLTF. In DNA form, the CDR3 reads TGTGCCAGTGCGGACTCTGGGGCCAACGTCCTGACTTTC. The chain links TRBV12-3 or TRBV12-4 to TRBJ2-6; D ambiguous. This CDR3 contains 13 residues. The germline V and J ends were trimmed by 9 bases and 0 bases, with 6 bases remaining between them.

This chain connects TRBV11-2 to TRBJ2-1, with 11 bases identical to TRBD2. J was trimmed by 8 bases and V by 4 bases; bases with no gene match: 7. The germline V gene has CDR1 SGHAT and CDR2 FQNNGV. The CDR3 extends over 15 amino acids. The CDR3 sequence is CASSSVAGGIDEQFF. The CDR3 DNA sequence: TGTGCCAGCAGCTCCGTAGCGGGGGGGATCGATGAGCAGTTCTTC.

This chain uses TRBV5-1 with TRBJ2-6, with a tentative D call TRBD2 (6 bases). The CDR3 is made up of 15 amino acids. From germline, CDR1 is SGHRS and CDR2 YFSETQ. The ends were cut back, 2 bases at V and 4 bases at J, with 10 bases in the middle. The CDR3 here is CASSFYGSGANVLTF. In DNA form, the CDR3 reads TGCGCCAGCAGCTTCTACGGGAGCGGGGCCAACGTCCTGACTTTC. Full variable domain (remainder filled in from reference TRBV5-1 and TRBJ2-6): KAGVTQTPRYLIKTRGQQVTLSCSPISGHRSVSWYQQTPGQGLQFLFEYFSETQRNKGNFPGRFSGRQFSNSRSEMNVSTLELGDSALYLCASSFYGSGANVLTFGAGSRLTVL.

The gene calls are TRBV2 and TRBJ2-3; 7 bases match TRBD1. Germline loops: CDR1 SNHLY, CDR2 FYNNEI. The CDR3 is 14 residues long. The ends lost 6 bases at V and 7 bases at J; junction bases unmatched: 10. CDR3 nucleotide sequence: TGTGCCAGCAGACGGGACAGTGGATTAAATACGCAGTATTTT. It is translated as CASRRDSGLNTQYF.

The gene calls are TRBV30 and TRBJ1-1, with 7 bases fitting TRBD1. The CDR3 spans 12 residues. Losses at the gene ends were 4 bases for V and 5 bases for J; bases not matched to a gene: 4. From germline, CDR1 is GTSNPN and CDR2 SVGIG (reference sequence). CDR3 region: CAWILQGTEAFF. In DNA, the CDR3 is TGTGCCTGGATTCTACAGGGGACTGAAGCTTTCTTT.

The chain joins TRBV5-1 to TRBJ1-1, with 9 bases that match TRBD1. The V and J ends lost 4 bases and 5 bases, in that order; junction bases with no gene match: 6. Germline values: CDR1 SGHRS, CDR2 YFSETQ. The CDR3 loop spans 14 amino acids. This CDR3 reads CASSIGQGRTEAFF. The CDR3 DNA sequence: TGCGCCAGCAGCATTGGACAGGGGCGAACTGAAGCTTTCTTT.

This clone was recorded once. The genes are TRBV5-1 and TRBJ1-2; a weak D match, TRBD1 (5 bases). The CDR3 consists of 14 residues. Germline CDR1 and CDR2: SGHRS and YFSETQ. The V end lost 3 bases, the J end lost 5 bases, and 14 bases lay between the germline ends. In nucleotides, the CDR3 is TGCGCCAGCAGCTCCGTGGCGGAGGGGTATGGCTACACCTTC. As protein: CASSSVAEGYGYTF.

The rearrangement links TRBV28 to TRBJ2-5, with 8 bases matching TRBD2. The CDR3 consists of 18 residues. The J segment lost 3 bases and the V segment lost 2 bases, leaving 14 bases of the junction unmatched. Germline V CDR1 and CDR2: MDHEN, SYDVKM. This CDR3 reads CASSLIEAGGDDEETQYF. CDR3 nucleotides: TGTGCCAGCAGTTTAATAGAGGCGGGGGGCGATGATGAAGAGACCCAGTACTTC. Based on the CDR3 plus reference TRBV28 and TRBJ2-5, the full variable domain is DVKVTQSSRYLVKRTGEKVFLECVQDMDHENMFWYRQDPGLGLRLIYFSYDVKMKEKGDIPEGYSVSREKKERFSLILESASTNQTSMYLCASSLIEAGGDDEETQYFGPGTRLLVL.

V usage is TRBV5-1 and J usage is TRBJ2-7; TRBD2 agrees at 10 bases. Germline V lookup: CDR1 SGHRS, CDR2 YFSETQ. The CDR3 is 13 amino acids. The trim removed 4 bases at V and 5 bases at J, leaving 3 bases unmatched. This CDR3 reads CASSLTSGDEQYF. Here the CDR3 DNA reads TGCGCCAGCAGCCTTACTAGCGGGGACGAGCAGTACTTC.

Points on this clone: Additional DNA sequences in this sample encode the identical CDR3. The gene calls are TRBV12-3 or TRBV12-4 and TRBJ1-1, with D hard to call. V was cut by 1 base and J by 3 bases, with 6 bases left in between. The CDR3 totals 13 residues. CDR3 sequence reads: CASSLGEDTEAFF. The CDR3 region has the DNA TGTGCCAGCAGTTTAGGTGAGGACACTGAAGCTTTCTTT.

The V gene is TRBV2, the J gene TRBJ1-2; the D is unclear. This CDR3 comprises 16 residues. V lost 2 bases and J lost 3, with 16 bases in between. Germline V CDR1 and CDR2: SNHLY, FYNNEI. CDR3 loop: CASSEYRAGGHYGYTF. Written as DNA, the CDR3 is TGTGCCAGCAGTGAATACCGGGCAGGCGGGCACTATGGCTACACCTTC.

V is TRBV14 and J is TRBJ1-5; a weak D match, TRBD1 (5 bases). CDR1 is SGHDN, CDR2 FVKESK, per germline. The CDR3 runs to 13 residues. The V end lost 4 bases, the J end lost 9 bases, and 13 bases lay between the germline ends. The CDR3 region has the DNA TGTGCCAGCAGCCTAAACCCGGGGGGGCCCCAGCATTTT. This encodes CASSLNPGGPQHF.

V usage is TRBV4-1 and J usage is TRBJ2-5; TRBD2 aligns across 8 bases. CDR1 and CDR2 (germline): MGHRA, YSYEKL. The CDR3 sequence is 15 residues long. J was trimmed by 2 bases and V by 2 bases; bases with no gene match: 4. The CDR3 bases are TGCGCCAGCAGCCAACGAGCGGGGGCACAAGAGACCCAGTACTTC. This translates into CASSQRAGAQETQYF.

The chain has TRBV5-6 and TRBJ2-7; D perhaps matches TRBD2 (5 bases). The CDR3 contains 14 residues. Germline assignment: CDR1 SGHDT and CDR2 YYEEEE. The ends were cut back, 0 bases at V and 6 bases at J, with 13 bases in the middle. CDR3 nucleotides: TGTGCCAGCAGCTTGGTACGCGCTAGCAGCGAGCAGTACTTC. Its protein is CASSLVRASSEQYF. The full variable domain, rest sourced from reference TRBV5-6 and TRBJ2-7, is DAGVTQSPTHLIKTRGQQVTLRCSPKSGHDTVSWYQQALGQGPQFIFQYYEEEERQRGNFPDRFSGHQFPNYSSELNVNALLLGDSALYLCASSLVRASSEQYFGPGTRLTVT.